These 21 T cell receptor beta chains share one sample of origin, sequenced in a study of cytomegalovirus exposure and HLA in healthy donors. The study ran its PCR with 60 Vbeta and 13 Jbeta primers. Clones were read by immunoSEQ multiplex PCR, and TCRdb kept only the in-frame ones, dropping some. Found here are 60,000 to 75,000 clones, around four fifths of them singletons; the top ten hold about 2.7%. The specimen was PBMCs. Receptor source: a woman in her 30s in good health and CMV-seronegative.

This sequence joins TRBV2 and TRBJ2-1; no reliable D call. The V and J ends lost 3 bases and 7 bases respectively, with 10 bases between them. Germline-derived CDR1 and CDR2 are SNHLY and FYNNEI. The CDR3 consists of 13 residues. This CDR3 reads CASSETLGNEQFF. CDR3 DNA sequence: TGTGCCAGCAGTGAGACCCTCGGGAATGAGCAGTTCTTC.

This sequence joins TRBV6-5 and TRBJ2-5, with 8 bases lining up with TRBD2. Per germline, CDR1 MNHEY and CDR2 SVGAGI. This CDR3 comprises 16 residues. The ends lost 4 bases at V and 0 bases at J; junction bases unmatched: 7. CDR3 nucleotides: TGTGCCAGCAGTTCCTTAGCGGGACCCCACCAAGAGACCCAGTACTTC. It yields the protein CASSSLAGPHQETQYF.

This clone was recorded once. The CDR3 sequence is CASSLGQGQDGYTF. The DNA for the CDR3 is TGTGCCAGCAGCTTAGGACAGGGGCAGGATGGCTACACCTTC. The V call is TRBV7-9, the J call TRBJ1-2; 8 bases line up with TRBD1. J was trimmed by 6 bases and V by 1 base; bases with no gene match: 4. Germline lookup yields CDR1 SEHNR and CDR2 FQNEAQ (reference sequence). The CDR3 is 14 residues long.

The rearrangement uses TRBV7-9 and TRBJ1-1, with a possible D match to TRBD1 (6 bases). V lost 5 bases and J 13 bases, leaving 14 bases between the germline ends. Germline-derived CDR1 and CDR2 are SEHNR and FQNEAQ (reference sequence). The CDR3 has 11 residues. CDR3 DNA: TGTGCCAGCAGCCAGGGGTTGCCTCTTTTCTTT. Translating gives CASSQGLPLFF.

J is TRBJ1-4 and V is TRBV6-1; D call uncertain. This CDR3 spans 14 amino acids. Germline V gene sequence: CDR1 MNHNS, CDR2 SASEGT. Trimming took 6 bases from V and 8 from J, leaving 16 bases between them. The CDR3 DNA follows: TGTGCCAGCAGCCGGGAGGGAGAGAAGGAAAAACTGTTTTTT. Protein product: CASSREGEKEKLFF.

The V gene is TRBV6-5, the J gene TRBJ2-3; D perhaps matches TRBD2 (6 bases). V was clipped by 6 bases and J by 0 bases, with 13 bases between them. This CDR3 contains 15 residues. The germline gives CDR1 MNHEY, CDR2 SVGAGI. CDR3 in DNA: TGTGCCAGCAGCCCTCTGGCGGGGAGCACAGATACGCAGTATTTT. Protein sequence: CASSPLAGSTDTQYF.

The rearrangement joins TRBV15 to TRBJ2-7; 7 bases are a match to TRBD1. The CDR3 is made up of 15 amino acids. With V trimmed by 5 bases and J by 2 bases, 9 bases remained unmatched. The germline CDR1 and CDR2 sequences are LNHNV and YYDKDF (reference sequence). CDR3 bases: TGTGCCACCAGCCGTCGACAGGGTGGCCCCTACGAGCAGTACTTC. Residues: CATSRRQGGPYEQYF.

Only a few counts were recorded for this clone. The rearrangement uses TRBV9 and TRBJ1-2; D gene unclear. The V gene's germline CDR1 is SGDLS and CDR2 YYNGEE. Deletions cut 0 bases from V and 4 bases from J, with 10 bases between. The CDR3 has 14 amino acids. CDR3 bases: TGTGCCAGCAGCGTAGGTTCGGGAACCTATGGCTACACCTTC. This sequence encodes CASSVGSGTYGYTF.

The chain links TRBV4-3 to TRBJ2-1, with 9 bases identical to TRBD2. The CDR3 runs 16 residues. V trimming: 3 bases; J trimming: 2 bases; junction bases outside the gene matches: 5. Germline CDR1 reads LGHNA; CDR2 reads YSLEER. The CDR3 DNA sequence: TGCGCCAGCAGCCATTACTTAGCGGGAGCCTACAATGAGCAGTTCTTC. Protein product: CASSHYLAGAYNEQFF.

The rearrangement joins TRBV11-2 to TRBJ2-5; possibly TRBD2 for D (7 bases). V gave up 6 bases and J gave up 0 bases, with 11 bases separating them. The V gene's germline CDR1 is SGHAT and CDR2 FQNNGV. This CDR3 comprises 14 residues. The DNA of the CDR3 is TGTGCCAGCAGTGGGAGGGGGTACCAAGAGACCCAGTACTTC. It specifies CASSGRGYQETQYF. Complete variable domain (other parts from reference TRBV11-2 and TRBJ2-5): EAGVAQSPRYKIIEKRQSVAFWCNPISGHATLYWYQQILGQGPKLLIQFQNNGVVDDSQLPKDRFSAERLKGVDSTLKIQPAKLEDSAVYLCASSGRGYQETQYFGPGTRLLVL.

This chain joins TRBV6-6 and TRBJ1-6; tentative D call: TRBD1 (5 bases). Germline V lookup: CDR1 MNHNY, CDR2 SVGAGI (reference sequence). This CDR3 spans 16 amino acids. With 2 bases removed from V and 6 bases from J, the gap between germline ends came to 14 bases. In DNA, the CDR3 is TGTGCCAGCAGTTACGACCCCGGGAGGGGTAATTCACCCCTCCACTTT. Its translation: CASSYDPGRGNSPLHF.

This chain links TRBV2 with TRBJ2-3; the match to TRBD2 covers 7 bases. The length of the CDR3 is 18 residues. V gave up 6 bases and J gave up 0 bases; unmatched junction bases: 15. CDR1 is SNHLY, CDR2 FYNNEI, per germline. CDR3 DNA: TGTGCCAGCAGGATAGGCCTAAAGCGGGGTACTAGCACAGATACGCAGTATTTT. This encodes CASRIGLKRGTSTDTQYF.

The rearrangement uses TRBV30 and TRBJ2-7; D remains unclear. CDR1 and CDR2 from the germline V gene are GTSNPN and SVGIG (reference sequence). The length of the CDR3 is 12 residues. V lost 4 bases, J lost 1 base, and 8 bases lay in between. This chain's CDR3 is CAWTEFSYEQYF. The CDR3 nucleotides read TGTGCCTGGACAGAATTTTCCTACGAGCAGTACTTC.

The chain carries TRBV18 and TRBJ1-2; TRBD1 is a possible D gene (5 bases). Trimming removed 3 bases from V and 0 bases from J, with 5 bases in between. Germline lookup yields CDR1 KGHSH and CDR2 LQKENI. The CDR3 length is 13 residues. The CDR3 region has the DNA TGTGCCAGCTCACCGGACACTAACTATGGCTACACCTTC. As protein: CASSPDTNYGYTF.

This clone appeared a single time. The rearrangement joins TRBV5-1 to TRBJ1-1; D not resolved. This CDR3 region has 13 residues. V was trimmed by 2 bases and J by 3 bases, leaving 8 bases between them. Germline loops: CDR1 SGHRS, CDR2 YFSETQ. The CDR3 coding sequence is TGCGCCAGCAGCTTTTCAGGTGACACTGAAGCTTTCTTT. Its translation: CASSFSGDTEAFF. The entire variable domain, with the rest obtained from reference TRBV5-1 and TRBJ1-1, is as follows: KAGVTQTPRYLIKTRGQQVTLSCSPISGHRSVSWYQQTPGQGLQFLFEYFSETQRNKGNFPGRFSGRQFSNSRSEMNVSTLELGDSALYLCASSFSGDTEAFFGQGTRLTVV.

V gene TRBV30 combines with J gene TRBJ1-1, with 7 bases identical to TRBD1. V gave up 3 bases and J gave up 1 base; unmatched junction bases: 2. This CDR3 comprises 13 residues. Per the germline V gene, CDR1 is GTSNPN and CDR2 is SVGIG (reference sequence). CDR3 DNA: TGTGCCTGGAGGGAGGGGGCGAACACTGAAGCTTTCTTT. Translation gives CAWREGANTEAFF.

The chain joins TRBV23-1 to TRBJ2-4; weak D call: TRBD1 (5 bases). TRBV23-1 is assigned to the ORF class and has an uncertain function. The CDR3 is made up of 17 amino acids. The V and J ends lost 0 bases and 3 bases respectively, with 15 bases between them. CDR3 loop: CASSQSCREGVKNIQYF. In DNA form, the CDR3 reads TGCGCCAGCAGTCAATCGTGCAGGGAAGGGGTCAAAAACATTCAGTACTTC.

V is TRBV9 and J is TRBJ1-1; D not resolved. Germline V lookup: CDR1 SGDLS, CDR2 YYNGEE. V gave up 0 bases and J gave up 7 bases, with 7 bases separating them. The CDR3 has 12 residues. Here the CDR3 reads CASSVVGGEAFF. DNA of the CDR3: TGTGCCAGCAGCGTAGTTGGCGGTGAAGCTTTCTTT.

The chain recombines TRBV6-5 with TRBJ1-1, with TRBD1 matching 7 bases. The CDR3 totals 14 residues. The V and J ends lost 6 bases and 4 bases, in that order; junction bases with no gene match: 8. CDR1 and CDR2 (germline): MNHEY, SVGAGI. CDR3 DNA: TGTGCCAGCAGGGTGGCCAGGGGGTCCACTGAAGCTTTCTTT. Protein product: CASRVARGSTEAFF.

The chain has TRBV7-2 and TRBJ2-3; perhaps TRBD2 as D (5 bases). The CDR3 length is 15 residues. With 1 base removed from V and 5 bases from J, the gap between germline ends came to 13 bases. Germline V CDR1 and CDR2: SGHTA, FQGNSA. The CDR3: CASSLVVMGEDTQYF. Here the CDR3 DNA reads TGTGCCAGCAGCTTAGTAGTCATGGGAGAAGATACGCAGTATTTT.

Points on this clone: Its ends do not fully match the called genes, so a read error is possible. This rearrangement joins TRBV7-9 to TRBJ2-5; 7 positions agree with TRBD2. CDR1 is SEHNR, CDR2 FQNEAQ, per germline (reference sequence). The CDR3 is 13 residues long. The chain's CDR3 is CSSSLGLRETQYF. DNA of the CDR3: TGTTCCAGCAGCCTGGGACTACGAGAGACCCAGTACTTC.